This T cell receptor beta chain emerged from a study of blood T cell repertoires in COVID-19. Study background: Specimens from acute and convalescent COVID-19 originated in the United States, Italy and Spain. Nucleic acid was either cDNA or gDNA, and it came from T cells, B-cell-depleted T cells, or PBMCs.

Authors' analysis steps: Reference gene primer amplification gave estimated nucleated cell counts. Only in-frame clones appear in the TCRdb table, and some are missing; sequencing was by immunoSEQ multiplex PCR. V and J calls and clone size are given by that table; D and trimming were obtained from the DNA. The sample shows 300,000 to 450,000 clones, 81% of them seen only once. This clone was seen more than once but under ten times. This clonotype was obtained from a human donor with acute or convalescent COVID-19. The donor label of this sample is uncertain. Sequenced: peripheral blood.

CDR3 protein: CASSLRQSFGGYTF. CDR3 nucleotide sequence: TGTGCCAGCAGCCTTCGACAGTCCTTTGGTGGCTACACCTTC. This chain joins TRBV3-1 (or the pseudogene TRBV3-2) and TRBJ1-2, with D possibly being TRBD1 (5 bases). In germline, CDR1 is LGHDT, CDR2 YNNKEL (reference sequence). CDR3 length: 14 residues. V lost 4 bases, J lost 7 bases, and 16 bases lay in between.